This entry describes one T cell receptor beta chain. Antigen specificity is unknown. Germline CDR1 and CDR2: SGHTA and FQGNSA. CDR3 length: 15 residues. UMIs accompanied the 5'RACE template switching by which TCR beta cDNA was made. No DNA is given; TCRdb re-called the 5' RACE reads and lists each CDR3 protein once. The specimen's table records some 600,000 distinct CDR3 sequences. This sample stems from a study of T cells expressing NK-cell markers. Overall study context: The study drew TCR beta repertoires from sorted CD3+CD56+NKG2C+, CD3+CD56+NKG2C- and CD3+CD56-NKG2C+ T cells. Sequenced donors, eight in total, included seven who were HCMV-seropositive and one who was seronegative.

Notes on the study in general: For a few donors, these clonotypes were likewise the leading ones in the CD3+CD56-NKG2C+ fraction.

The V and J genes are TRBV7-2 and TRBJ2-1. The sample comprised blood T cells: a sorted CD56 or NKG2C T cell subset, CD4+ or CD8+ T cells, or bulk PBMC T cells (not recorded which). The sequence derives from a man younger than 35 in good health. The CDR3 loop reads CASSSHYSSYNEQFF.